The 17 T cell receptor beta chains presented below share a single source sample, sequenced in a study of breast tumors, draining lymph nodes, adjacent tissues. Axillary draining lymph nodes of breast cancer patients supplied the node samples. TCRdb ran MiXCR on the multiplex PCR reads and lists one entry per CDR3 protein. This sample has 190,000 or so distinct CDR3 sequences, with roughly 29% found just once. The sample consisted of axillary lymph node tissue. The receptor source for this set is a female donor with breast cancer. Some clones in this sample may be carry-over from other donors' samples.

This clonotype has a count of ten or more. This chain links TRBV7-9 with TRBJ2-7, with a possible D match to TRBD1 (6 bases). The CDR3 is 15 amino acids. Per the germline V gene, CDR1 is SEHNR and CDR2 is FQNEAQ (reference sequence). V lost 5 bases and J 6 bases, leaving 20 bases between the germline ends. CDR3 coding DNA: TGTGCCAGCAGCCTCCGGGACACCTCACGTGGCGAGCAGTACTTC. Residues: CASSLRDTSRGEQYF. Using reference TRBV7-9 and TRBJ2-7 for the parts outside the CDR3, the full variable domain is DTGVSQNPRHKITKRGQNVTFRCDPISEHNRLYWYRQTLGQGPEFLTYFQNEAQLEKSRLLSDRFSAERPKGSFSTLEIQRTEQGDSAMYLCASSLRDTSRGEQYFGPGTRLTVT.

This clonotype was seen ten or more times. V and J are TRBV25-1 and TRBJ1-5, with D perhaps TRBD1 (5 bases). The CDR3 runs to 12 residues. Germline V gene data show CDR1 as MGHDK and CDR2 as SYGVNS. The V end was cut by 3 bases, the J end by 11 bases, with 11 bases between. CDR3 sequence reads: CASSDVLGAQHF. In DNA, the CDR3 is TGTGCCAGCAGTGATGTTTTAGGGGCCCAGCATTTT.

This clonotype was counted at least ten times. This chain connects TRBV14 to TRBJ1-5; D remains ambiguous. There are 13 residues in the CDR3. V dropped 7 bases and J dropped 11 bases, with 18 bases sitting between them. Germline values: CDR1 SGHDN, CDR2 FVKESK. DNA for the CDR3: TGTGCCAGCAATATCCTTTACGTTAAGACCCAGCATTTT. Residues: CASNILYVKTQHF.

Many counts were recorded for this clonotype. V and J are TRBV2 and TRBJ2-3; no reliable D call. Germline V gives CDR1 SNHLY, CDR2 FYNNEI. The V and J ends lost 2 bases and 1 base respectively, with 7 bases between them. The CDR3 loop spans 14 amino acids. The CDR3 here is CASSEIPGTDTQYF. As DNA, the CDR3 is TGTGCCAGCAGTGAAATCCCTGGCACAGATACGCAGTATTTT.

There are many counts of this clonotype. V usage is TRBV5-6 and J usage is TRBJ2-7, with TRBD2 matching over 10 bases. The CDR3 is made up of 15 amino acids. The germline V gene encodes CDR1 SGHDT and CDR2 YYEEEE. The V gene end was trimmed by 1 base and the J gene end by 3 bases; junction bases not matched to a gene: 4. CDR3 nucleotide sequence: TGTGCCAGCAGCTTGAAGCTAGCGGGAGACTACGAGCAGTACTTC. As protein: CASSLKLAGDYEQYF.

This clonotype was counted many times. The chain is built from TRBV6-5 and TRBJ2-7, with TRBD1 as a possible D gene (5 bases). The V and J ends lost 1 base and 6 bases respectively, with 10 bases between them. Germline CDR1 is MNHEY and CDR2 is SVGAGI. The CDR3 runs to 13 residues. The DNA for the CDR3 is TGTGCCAGCAGTTACTTCCAGGGTGGCGAGCAGTACTTC. Translating it yields CASSYFQGGEQYF.

This clonotype turned up a few times. This chain uses TRBV6-1 with TRBJ1-5; 8 nucleotides agree with TRBD1. The CDR3 runs 14 residues. The germline V gene has CDR1 MNHNS and CDR2 SASEGT. After removal of 4 bases from V and 7 bases from J, the junction contained 6 bases not matched to a gene. The chain's CDR3 is CASSVPGGPQPQHF. CDR3 coding DNA: TGTGCCAGCAGTGTACCAGGGGGCCCGCAGCCCCAGCATTTT.

Regarding this clonotype: At one end the junction does not follow the germline gene, possibly because of a read error. This rearrangement joins TRBV12-3 or TRBV12-4 to TRBJ2-5; TRBD2 agrees at 8 bases. CDR3 length equals 16 residues. CDR3 sequence reads: CASSFYSGEDQEAQYF. Written as DNA, the CDR3 is TGTGCCAGCAGTTTCTATAGCGGGGAGGACCAAGAGGCCCAGTACTTC.

This clonotype appeared many times. The rearrangement links TRBV20-1 to TRBJ1-5; TRBD1 matches 7 bases. The CDR3 runs to 16 residues. The junction had 13 bases not matched to a gene; V was cut back by 2 bases and J by 6 bases. The germline CDR1 and CDR2 sequences are DFQATT and SNEGSKA (reference sequence). This chain's CDR3 is CSARTDPGTAGQPQHF. DNA for the CDR3: TGCAGTGCTAGAACTGACCCCGGGACAGCTGGTCAGCCCCAGCATTTT.

This clonotype was found many times. This sequence joins TRBV6-6 and TRBJ2-2, with TRBD1 identical over 9 bases. In germline, CDR1 is MNHNY, CDR2 SVGAGI (reference sequence). The CDR3 loop spans 13 amino acids. V trimming: 10 bases; J trimming: 6 bases; junction bases outside the gene matches: 6. This CDR3 is CATRTGVAGELFF. In DNA form, the CDR3 reads TGTGCCACTAGGACAGGGGTAGCCGGGGAGCTGTTTTTT.

Concerning this clonotype: This may be a read error, as it is one base from a much larger clone. The V and J genes are TRBV7-2 and TRBJ1-2, with no clear D. Germline loops: CDR1 SGHTA, CDR2 FQGNSA. The CDR3 is 15 residues long. CDR3 nucleotides: TGTGCCAGCAGCCCCTCGACTTCGCGGAAGGGCCTGAATCACTTC. Amino acid sequence: CASSPSTSRKGLNHF.

This clonotype was found many times. This chain uses TRBV7-2 with TRBJ2-5, with TRBD1 identical over 7 bases. V trimming: 1 base; J trimming: 2 bases; junction bases outside the gene matches: 10. Looked up from germline, CDR1 is SGHTA and CDR2 is FQGNSA. The CDR3 extends over 17 amino acids. The CDR3 here is CASSLGQSGGPQETQYF. The CDR3 DNA reads as TGTGCCAGCAGCTTAGGTCAGTCAGGGGGACCTCAAGAGACCCAGTACTTC. The full variable domain, completed using reference TRBV7-2 and TRBJ2-5, is GAGVSQSPSNKVTEKGKDVELRCDPISGHTALYWYRQSLGQGLEFLIYFQGNSAPDKSGLPSDRFSAERTGGSVSTLTIQRTQQEDSAVYLCASSLGQSGGPQETQYFGPGTRLLVL.

This clonotype was seen many times. The chain recombines TRBV24-1 with TRBJ1-2; TRBD1 might be the D (6 bases). The V end lost 3 bases, the J end lost 8 bases, and 9 bases lay between the germline ends. The germline gives CDR1 KGHDR, CDR2 SFDVKD. This CDR3 spans 12 amino acids. CDR3: CATSDTGTGYTF. The DNA of the CDR3 is TGTGCCACCAGTGATACTGGGACAGGCTACACCTTC.

This clonotype was observed at least ten times. This chain links TRBV11-2 with TRBJ1-5, with TRBD1 matching over 10 bases. Germline CDR1 SGHAT, CDR2 FQNNGV. V lost 5 bases, J lost 6 bases, and 7 bases stayed unmatched. This CDR3 region has 15 residues. CDR3 DNA: TGTGCCAGCAGCCGGGACCGGACAGGGGGTCAGCCCCAGCATTTT. This gives the protein CASSRDRTGGQPQHF. The whole variable domain, filled in from reference TRBV11-2 and TRBJ1-5, reads EAGVAQSPRYKIIEKRQSVAFWCNPISGHATLYWYQQILGQGPKLLIQFQNNGVVDDSQLPKDRFSAERLKGVDSTLKIQPAKLEDSAVYLCASSRDRTGGQPQHFGDGTRLSIL.

In this sample, this clonotype turned up many times. The chain is built from TRBV28 and TRBJ1-4, with D uncertain. Trimming shortened V by 6 bases and J by 7 bases, and 12 bases separated the two germline ends. Germline CDR1 is MDHEN and CDR2 is SYDVKM. The CDR3 extends over 13 amino acids. CDR3 in DNA: TGTGCCAGCAGCCCCTATAGCGGTGAAAAACTGTTTTTT. It translates to CASSPYSGEKLFF. Complete variable domain (other parts from reference TRBV28 and TRBJ1-4): DVKVTQSSRYLVKRTGEKVFLECVQDMDHENMFWYRQDPGLGLRLIYFSYDVKMKEKGDIPEGYSVSREKKERFSLILESASTNQTSMYLCASSPYSGEKLFFGSGTQLSVL.

Details on this clonotype: This may come from a read error, since a much larger clone is one base off. The chain employs TRBV5-5 and TRBJ2-7; perhaps TRBD1 as D (7 bases). The CDR3 loop spans 14 amino acids. Germline CDR1 is SGHKS and CDR2 is YYEKEE (reference sequence). For the CDR3, the DNA is TGTGCCAGCAGCCCCGGGACAGCGGGCCTCGAGCAGTGCTTC. The encoded protein is CASSPGTAGLEQCF.

As for this clonotype: This clone may be a read error of a much larger clone one base away. The gene calls are TRBV6-1 and TRBJ2-7; no definite D call. With 5 bases removed from V and 3 bases from J, the gap between germline ends came to 11 bases. Germline lookup yields CDR1 MNHNS and CDR2 SASEGT. The CDR3 is 13 amino acids. Written as DNA, the CDR3 is TGTGCCAGCAGTACAACACCAATCTACGAGCAGTACTTC. Translation gives CASSTTPIYEQYF.